This T cell receptor (beta chain) is from a study of blood T cell repertoires in COVID-19. Across the study: In each case, the material was cDNA or gDNA derived from T cells, B-cell-depleted T cells, or PBMCs.

As originally analysed: Quantification of nucleated cells was approximated via reference gene primer amplification. Assay: immunoSEQ multiplex PCR; the TCRdb copy retains only in-frame clones and omits some. The V and J calls and clone size come from that table; D and trimming were worked out from the DNA. The repertoire holds hundreds of thousands of clones, with over 85% as singletons. Cohort assignment relied on participant-reported clinical history. Donors in Cohort 3 counted as recovered after two negative PCRs, clearance, or symptom resolution. Trimming removed 1 base at V and 3 bases at J, with 9 bases between. From germline, CDR1 is SGHTA and CDR2 FQGNSA. The CDR3 sequence is 14 residues long.

The sample was PBMCs or T cells enriched from blood (not recorded which). The rearrangement joins TRBV7-2 to TRBJ1-1; tentative D call: TRBD1 (5 bases). The TCR was taken from a man aged 60-69 years who had recovered from COVID-19. The CDR3 reads CASSLGRVDTEAFF. In DNA, the CDR3 is TGTGCCAGCAGCTTAGGCAGGGTGGACACTGAAGCTTTCTTT.